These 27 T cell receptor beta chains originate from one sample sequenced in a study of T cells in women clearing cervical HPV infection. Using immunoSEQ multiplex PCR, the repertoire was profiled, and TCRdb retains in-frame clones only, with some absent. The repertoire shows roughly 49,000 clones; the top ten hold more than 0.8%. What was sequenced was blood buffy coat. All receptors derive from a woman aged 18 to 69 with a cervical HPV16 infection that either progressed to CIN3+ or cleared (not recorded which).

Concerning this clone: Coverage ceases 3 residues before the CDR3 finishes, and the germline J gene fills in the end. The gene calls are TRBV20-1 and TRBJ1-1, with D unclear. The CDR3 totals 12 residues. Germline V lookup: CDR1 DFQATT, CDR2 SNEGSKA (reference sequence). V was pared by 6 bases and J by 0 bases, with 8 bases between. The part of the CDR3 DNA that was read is TGCAGTGCCACTATTCTGAACACTGAA. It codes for CSATILNTE. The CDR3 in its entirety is CSATILNTEAFF.

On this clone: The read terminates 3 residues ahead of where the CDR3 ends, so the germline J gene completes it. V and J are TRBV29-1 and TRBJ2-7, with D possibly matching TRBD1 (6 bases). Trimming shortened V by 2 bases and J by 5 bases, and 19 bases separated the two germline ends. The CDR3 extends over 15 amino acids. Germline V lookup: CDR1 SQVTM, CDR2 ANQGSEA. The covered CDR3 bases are TGCAGCGTTGAATTCGCACAGGGTAGCTTCCACGAG. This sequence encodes CSVEFAQGSFHE. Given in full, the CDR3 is CSVEFAQGSFHEQYF.

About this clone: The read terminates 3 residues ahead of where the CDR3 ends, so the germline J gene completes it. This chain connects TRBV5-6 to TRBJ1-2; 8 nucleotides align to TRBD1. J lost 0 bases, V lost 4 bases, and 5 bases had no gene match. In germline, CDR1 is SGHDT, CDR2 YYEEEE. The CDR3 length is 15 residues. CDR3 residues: CASSPTGATNYGYTF. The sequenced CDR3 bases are TGTGCCAGCAGCCCGACAGGGGCGACTAACTATGGC.

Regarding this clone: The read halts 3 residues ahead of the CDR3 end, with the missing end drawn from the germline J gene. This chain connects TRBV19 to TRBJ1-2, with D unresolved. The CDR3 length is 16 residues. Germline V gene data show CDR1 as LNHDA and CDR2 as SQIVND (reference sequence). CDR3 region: CASSPAPRTSGYDYTF. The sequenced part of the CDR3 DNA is TGTGCCAGTAGCCCCGCTCCACGGACTAGCGGGTACGAC.

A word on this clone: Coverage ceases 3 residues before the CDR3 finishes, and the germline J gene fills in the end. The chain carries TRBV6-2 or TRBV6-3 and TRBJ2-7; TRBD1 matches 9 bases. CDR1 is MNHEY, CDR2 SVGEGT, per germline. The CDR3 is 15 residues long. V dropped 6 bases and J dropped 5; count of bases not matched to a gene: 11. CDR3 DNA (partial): TGTGCCAGCAGGGTCCGGGGGACAGGGTTGCACGAG. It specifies CASRVRGTGLHE. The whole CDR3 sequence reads CASRVRGTGLHEQYF.

The part of the CDR3 DNA that was read is TGTGCCAGCAGCCTGGGGACAGGGCGCACCGGGGAG. This translates into CASSLGTGRTGE. The full-length CDR3 reads as CASSLGTGRTGELFF. The chain carries TRBV4-2 and TRBJ2-2; 9 bases align to TRBD1. The CDR3 extends 3 residues past the end of the read, so its final part is completed from the germline J gene. Unmatched junction bases numbered 4, after V lost 4 bases and J lost 4 bases. This CDR3 spans 15 amino acids. The germline V gene has CDR1 LGHNA and CDR2 YNFKEQ.

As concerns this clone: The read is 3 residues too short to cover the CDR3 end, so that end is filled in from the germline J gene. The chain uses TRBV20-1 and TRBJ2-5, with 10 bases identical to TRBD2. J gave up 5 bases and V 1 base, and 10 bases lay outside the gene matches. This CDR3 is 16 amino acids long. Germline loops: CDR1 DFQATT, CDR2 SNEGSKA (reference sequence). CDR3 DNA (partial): TGCAGTGCTAGAGGGCGAGCGGGGGGGCCACGGGAGACC. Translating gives CSARGRAGGPRET. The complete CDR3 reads CSARGRAGGPRETQYF.

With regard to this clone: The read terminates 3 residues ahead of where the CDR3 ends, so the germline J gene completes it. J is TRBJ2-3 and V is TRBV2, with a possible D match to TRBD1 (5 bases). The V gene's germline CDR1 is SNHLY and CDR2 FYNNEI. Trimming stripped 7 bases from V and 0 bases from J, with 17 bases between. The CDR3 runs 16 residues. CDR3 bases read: TGTGCCAGCACTCGAGAAGCAGGGAAGAGCACAGATACG. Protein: CASTREAGKSTDT. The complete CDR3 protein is CASTREAGKSTDTQYF.

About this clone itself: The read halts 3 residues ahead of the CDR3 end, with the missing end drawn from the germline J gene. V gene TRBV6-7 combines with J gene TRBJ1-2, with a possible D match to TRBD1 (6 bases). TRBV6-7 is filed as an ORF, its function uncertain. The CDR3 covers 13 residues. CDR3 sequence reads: CASSHQGGGGYTF. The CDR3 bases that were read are TGTGCCAGCAGTCACCAAGGGGGAGGAGGC.

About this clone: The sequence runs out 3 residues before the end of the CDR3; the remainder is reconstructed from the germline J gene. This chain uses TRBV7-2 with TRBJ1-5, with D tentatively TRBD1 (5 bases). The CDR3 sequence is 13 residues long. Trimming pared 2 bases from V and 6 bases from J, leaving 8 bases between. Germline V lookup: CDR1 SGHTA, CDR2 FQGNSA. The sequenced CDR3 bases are TGTGCCAGCAGCTTATATAGGGGTCAGCCC. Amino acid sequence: CASSLYRGQP. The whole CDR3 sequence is CASSLYRGQPQHF.

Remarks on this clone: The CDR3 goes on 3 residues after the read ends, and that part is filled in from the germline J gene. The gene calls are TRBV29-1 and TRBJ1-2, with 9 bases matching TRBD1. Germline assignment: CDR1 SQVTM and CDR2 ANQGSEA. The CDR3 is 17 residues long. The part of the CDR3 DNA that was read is TGCAGCGTTGAAACGGCTCAGGGTCGTGGGACAGGGAGGAGC. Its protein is CSVETAQGRGTGRS. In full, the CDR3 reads CSVETAQGRGTGRSYTF.

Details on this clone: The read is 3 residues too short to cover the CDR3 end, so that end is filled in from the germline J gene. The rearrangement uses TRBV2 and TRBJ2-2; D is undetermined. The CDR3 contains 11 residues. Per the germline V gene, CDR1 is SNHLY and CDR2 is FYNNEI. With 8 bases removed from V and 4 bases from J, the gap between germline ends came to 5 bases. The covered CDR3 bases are TGTGCCAGCGAGGCCACCGGGGAG. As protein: CASEATGE. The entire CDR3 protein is CASEATGELFF.

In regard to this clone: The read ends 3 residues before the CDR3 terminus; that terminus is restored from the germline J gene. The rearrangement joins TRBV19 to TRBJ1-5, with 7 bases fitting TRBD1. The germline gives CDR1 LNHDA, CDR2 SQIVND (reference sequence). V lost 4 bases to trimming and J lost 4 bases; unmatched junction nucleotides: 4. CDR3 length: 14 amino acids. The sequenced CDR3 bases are TGTGCCAGTAGTAACGCAGGGGGGAATCAGCCC. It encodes CASSNAGGNQP. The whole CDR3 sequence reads CASSNAGGNQPQHF.

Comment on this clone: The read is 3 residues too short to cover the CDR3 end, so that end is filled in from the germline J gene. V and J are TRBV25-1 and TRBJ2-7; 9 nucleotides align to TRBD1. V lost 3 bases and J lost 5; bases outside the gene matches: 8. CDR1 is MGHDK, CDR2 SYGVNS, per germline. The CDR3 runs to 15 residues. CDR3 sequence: CASSDQGTGSHEQYF. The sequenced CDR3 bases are TGTGCCAGCAGTGATCAGGGGACAGGGTCCCACGAG.

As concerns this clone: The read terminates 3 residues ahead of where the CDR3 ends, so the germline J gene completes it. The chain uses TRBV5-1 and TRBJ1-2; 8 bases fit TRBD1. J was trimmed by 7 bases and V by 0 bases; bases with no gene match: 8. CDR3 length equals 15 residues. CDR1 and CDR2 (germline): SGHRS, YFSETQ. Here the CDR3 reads CASSLGTGGESGYTF. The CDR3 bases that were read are TGCGCCAGCAGCTTGGGAACAGGGGGGGAATCTGGC.

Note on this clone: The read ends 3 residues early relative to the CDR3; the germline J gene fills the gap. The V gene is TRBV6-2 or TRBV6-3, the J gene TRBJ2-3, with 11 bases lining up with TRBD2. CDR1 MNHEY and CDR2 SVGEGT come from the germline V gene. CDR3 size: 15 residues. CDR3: CASSLTSGGKETQYF. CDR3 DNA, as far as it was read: TGTGCCAGCAGTCTTACTAGCGGGGGAAAAGAGACG.

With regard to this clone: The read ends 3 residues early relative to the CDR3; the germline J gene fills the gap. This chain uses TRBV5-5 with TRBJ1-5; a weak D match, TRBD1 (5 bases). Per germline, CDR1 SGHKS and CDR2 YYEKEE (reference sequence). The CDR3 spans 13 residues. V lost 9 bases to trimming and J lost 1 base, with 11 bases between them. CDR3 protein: CATNGGSNQPQHF. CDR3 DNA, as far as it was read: TGTGCCACTAACGGGGGGAGCAATCAGCCC.

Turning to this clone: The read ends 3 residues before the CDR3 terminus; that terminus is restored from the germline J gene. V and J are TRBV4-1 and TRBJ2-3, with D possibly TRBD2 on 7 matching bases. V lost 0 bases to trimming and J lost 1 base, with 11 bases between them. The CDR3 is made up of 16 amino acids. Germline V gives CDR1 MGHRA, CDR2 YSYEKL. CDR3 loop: CASSQDIGGGTDTQYF. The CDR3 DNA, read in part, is TGCGCCAGCAGCCAAGACATAGGGGGGGGCACAGATACG.

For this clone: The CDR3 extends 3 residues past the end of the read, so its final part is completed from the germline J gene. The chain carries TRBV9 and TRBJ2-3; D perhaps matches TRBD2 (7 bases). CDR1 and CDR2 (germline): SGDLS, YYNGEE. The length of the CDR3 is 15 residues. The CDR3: CASSTRTGGLETQYF. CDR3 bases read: TGTGCCAGCAGCACTCGAACCGGGGGGCTCGAGACG. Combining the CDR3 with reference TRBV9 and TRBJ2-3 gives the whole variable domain DSGVTQTPKHLITATGQRVTLRCSPRSGDLSVYWYQQSLDQGLQFLIQYYNGEERAKGNILERFSAQQFPDLHSELNLSSLELGDSALYFCASSTRTGGLETQYFGPGTRLTVL.

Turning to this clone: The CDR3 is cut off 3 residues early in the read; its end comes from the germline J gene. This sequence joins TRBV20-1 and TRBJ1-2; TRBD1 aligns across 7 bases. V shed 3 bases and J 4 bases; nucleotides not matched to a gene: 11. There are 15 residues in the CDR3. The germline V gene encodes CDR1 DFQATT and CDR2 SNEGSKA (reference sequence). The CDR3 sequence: CSARLEGAQTYGYTF. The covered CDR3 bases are TGCAGTGCTAGGTTAGAGGGGGCGCAGACCTATGGC.

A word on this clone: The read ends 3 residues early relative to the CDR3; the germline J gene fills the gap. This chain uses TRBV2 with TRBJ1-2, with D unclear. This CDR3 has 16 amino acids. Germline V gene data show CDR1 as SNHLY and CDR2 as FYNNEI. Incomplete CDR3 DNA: TGTGCCAGCAGTCCCTACGACCCTTCCCGCACAGATACC. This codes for CASSPYDPSRTDT. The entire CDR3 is CASSPYDPSRTDTYTF.

The CDR3 bases that were read are TGTGCCAGCAGCTTAAATAGCGATTCTAGCACAGATACG. Translating it yields CASSLNSDSSTDT. The full CDR3 reads CASSLNSDSSTDTQYF. J is TRBJ2-3 and V is TRBV5-4; D may be TRBD2 (5 bases). The read halts 3 residues ahead of the CDR3 end, with the missing end drawn from the germline J gene. The length of the CDR3 is 16 residues. V lost 2 bases, J lost 0 bases, and 13 bases lay in between. CDR1 is SGHNT and CDR2 is YYREEE in the germline V gene (reference sequence).

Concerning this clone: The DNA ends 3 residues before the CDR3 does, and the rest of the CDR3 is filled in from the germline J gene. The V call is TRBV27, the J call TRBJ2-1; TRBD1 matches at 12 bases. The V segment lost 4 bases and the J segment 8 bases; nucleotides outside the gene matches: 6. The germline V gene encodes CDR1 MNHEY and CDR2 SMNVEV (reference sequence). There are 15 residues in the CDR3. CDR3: CASSYGTGGTYEQFF. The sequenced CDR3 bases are TGTGCCAGCAGTTATGGGACAGGGGGCACATATGAG.

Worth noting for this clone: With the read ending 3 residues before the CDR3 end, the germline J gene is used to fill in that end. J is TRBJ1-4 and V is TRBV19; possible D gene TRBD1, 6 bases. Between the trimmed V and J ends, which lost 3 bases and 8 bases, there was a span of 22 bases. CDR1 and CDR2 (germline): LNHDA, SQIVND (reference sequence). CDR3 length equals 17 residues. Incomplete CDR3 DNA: TGTGCCAGTAGTATCCGGGGGGCCCGGCTGCTTGGGGAAAAA. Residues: CASSIRGARLLGEK. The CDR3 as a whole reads CASSIRGARLLGEKLFF.

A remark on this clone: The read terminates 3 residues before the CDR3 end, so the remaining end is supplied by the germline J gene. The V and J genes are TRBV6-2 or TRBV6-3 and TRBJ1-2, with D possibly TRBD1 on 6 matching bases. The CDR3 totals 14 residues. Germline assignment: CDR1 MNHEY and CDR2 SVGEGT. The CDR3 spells CASRPLAGGLDYTF. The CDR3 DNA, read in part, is TGTGCCAGCAGACCTCTAGCGGGGGGGCTCGAC.

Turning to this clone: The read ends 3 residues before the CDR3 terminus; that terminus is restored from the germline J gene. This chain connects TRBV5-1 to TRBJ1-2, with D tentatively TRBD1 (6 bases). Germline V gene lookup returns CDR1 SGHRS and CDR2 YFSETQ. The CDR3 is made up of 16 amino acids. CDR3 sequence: CASSLKYGGSTDTYTF. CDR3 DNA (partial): TGCGCCAGCAGCTTGAAATATGGGGGCTCCACAGATACC.

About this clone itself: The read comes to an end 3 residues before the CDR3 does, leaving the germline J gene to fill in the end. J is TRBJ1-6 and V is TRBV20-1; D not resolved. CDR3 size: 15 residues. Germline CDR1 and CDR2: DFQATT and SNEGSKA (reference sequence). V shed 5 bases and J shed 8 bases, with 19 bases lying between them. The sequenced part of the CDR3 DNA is TGCAGTGCTCCACGTGGCGGCCGCGAACATTCACCC. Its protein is CSAPRGGREHSP. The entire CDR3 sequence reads CSAPRGGREHSPLHF.